These T cell receptor beta chains were read from a single sample in a study of T cell repertoires in cytomegalovirus infection. TCRdb re-analysed the reads in MiXCR, keeping a single row per CDR3 protein. The sample holds around 310,000 distinct CDR3 sequences, about 28% seen once. Their recognized antigens are unknown. Sequences were derived from cultured PBMCs, sampled from culture after CMV antigen stimulation. These receptors were taken from a human donor in good health (CMV status not recorded). Some clones in this sample may be carry-over from other donors' samples. Each CDR3 is given with its conserved first and last residue. Fields, in order: J gene, D gene, clone size, V gene, CDR3 DNA, CDR3 protein. The D gene is left open where the match is weak. Expanded clones are given a class, and other clones once, few, many or no size at all.

J gene: TRBJ2-2
D gene: TRBD2
clone size: few
V gene: TRBV5-4
CDR3 DNA: TGTGCCAGCAGCTTGGGTAGCGGGAGGATCACCGGGGAGCTGTTTTTT
CDR3 protein: CASSLGSGRITGELFF

J gene: TRBJ1-2
D gene: TRBD1
clone size: many
V gene: TRBV27
CDR3 DNA: TGTGCCAGCAGACACGCCCGGGACAGGGGGCGAGGCTATGGCTACACCTTC
CDR3 protein: CASRHARDRGRGYGYTF

J gene: TRBJ1-1
D gene: -
clone size: -
V gene: TRBV29-1
CDR3 DNA: TGCAGCGGGGCAGAAATAAACACTGAAGCTTTCTTT
CDR3 protein: CSGAEINTEAFF

J gene: TRBJ1-1
D gene: -
clone size: -
V gene: TRBV15
CDR3 DNA: TGTGCCACGACTTCGCTAGGACGCCTGAACACTGAAGCTTTCTTT
CDR3 protein: CATTSLGRLNTEAFF

J gene: TRBJ2-1
D gene: TRBD2
clone size: -
V gene: TRBV24-1
CDR3 DNA: TGTGCCACCAGTGATTTCGGACTAGCGGGAGCTGCCTCCTACAATGAGCAGTTCTTC
CDR3 protein: CATSDFGLAGAASYNEQFF

J gene: TRBJ1-5
D gene: TRBD1
clone size: many
V gene: TRBV27
CDR3 DNA: TGTGCCAGCAGCCCACTGACAGGGGGCAATCAGCCCCAGCATTTT
CDR3 protein: CASSPLTGGNQPQHF

J gene: TRBJ2-5
D gene: -
clone size: -
V gene: TRBV20-1
CDR3 DNA: TGCAGTGCTAGAGAGGGGGGAAAGGGGACCCAAGAGACCCAGTACTTC
CDR3 protein: CSAREGGKGTQETQYF

J gene: TRBJ2-5
D gene: -
clone size: -
V gene: TRBV29-1
CDR3 DNA: TGCAGCGTTGAACTTGGAGGGCCTGGCTACTTC
CDR3 protein: CSVELGGPGYF

J gene: TRBJ2-5
D gene: TRBD1
clone size: -
V gene: TRBV7-2
CDR3 DNA: TGTGCCAGCAGCCCTCTGGGGACAGGGTCGAGGGAGACCCAGTACTTC
CDR3 protein: CASSPLGTGSRETQYF

J gene: TRBJ2-1
D gene: TRBD2
clone size: -
V gene: TRBV11-2
CDR3 DNA: TGTGCCAGCAGGGGGAGGGCCAGTGAGCAGTTCTTC
CDR3 protein: CASRGRASEQFF

J gene: TRBJ2-7
D gene: TRBD2
clone size: -
V gene: TRBV15
CDR3 DNA: TGTGCCACCAAAAGGACTAGCGGGGGTTACGAGCAGTACTTC
CDR3 protein: CATKRTSGGYEQYF

J gene: TRBJ2-7
D gene: TRBD2
clone size: -
V gene: TRBV5-4
CDR3 DNA: TGTGCCAGCAGCCCGACTAAGGAGCGGGGGGCTTTCTACGAGCAGTACTTC
CDR3 protein: CASSPTKERGAFYEQYF

J gene: TRBJ2-7
D gene: TRBD2
clone size: many
V gene: TRBV7-2
CDR3 DNA: TGTGCCAGCAGCTTACTAGCGGTCCTCTCCTACGAGCAGTACTTC
CDR3 protein: CASSLLAVLSYEQYF

J gene: TRBJ2-7
D gene: TRBD2
clone size: few
V gene: TRBV6-1
CDR3 DNA: TGTGCCAGCATTCCTAGCGGGAAGGGCGAGCAGTACTTC
CDR3 protein: CASIPSGKGEQYF

J gene: TRBJ1-4
D gene: TRBD1
clone size: many
V gene: TRBV3-1
CDR3 DNA: TGTGCCAGCAGCTTTTCCGAGGGGGCGGCCGAAAAACTGTTTTTT
CDR3 protein: CASSFSEGAAEKLFF

J gene: TRBJ2-1
D gene: TRBD2
clone size: few
V gene: TRBV6-5
CDR3 DNA: TGTGCCAGCAGTTACTCGGCTAGCGGGGGAGAATACAATGAGCAGTTCTTC
CDR3 protein: CASSYSASGGEYNEQFF